The 18 T cell receptor beta chains in this list originate from one sample, sequenced in a study of T-cell memory formation after mild COVID-19. TCRdb re-called the 5' RACE reads with MiXCR, one entry per CDR3 protein. The sample records 350,000 to 500,000 distinct CDR3 sequences, under 20% being singletons. Sequencing input: PBMCs or a T cell subset sorted from them (not recorded which). The receptors originated from a man in his late teens or twenties who had mild COVID-19 (a few samples of this study predate the infection). Cell type and time point are not known.

About this clonotype itself: A much larger clone differs from this one at a single base, so this may be a read error. The conserved phenylalanine or tryptophan normally closing the CDR3 is absent here, so this likely arose from a read error. The J gene is TRBJ2-1, the V gene TRBV14; D is uncertain. The ends were cut back, 6 bases at V and 9 bases at J, with 9 bases in the middle. Germline V gene lookup returns CDR1 SGHDN and CDR2 FVKESK. The CDR3 runs to 11 residues. This CDR3 reads CASRRTGEQFL. In DNA, the CDR3 is TGTGCCAGCAGGAGGACGGGTGAGCAGTTCTTA.

This chain uses TRBV30 with TRBJ1-4, with unresolved D. Germline assignment: CDR1 GTSNPN and CDR2 SVGIG (reference sequence). The CDR3 loop spans 12 amino acids. With 3 bases removed from V and 5 bases from J, the gap between germline ends came to 7 bases. The CDR3 sequence: CAWSSTNEKLFF. CDR3 coding DNA: TGTGCCTGGAGCTCTACGAATGAAAAACTGTTTTTT.

The chain recombines TRBV29-1 with TRBJ1-2; the match to TRBD1 covers 8 bases. V shed 4 bases, J shed 3 bases, and the junction held 7 bases outside the gene matches. The CDR3 is 14 residues long. Looked up from germline, CDR1 is SQVTM and CDR2 is ANQGSEA. CDR3 coding DNA: TGCAGCGTTGTCCCTGACAGGGGTGACTATGGCTACACCTTC. This codes for CSVVPDRGDYGYTF.

This chain uses TRBV6-2 or TRBV6-3 with TRBJ1-5; possibly TRBD1 for D (5 bases). Germline CDR1 is MNHEY and CDR2 is SVGEGT. Trimming took 0 bases from V and 7 from J, leaving 13 bases between them. This CDR3 is 15 amino acids long. CDR3 coding DNA: TGTGCCAGCAGTTACTCGAGCAGGGCGGGGCAGCCCCAGCATTTT. It translates to CASSYSSRAGQPQHF.

Only a few counts were recorded for this clonotype. The chain recombines TRBV12-3 or TRBV12-4 with TRBJ2-6; D call uncertain. Trimming took 5 bases from V and 0 from J, leaving 5 bases between them. The CDR3 runs 14 residues. The CDR3 DNA sequence: TGTGCCAGCAGTCAGTTCTCTGGGGCCAACGTCCTGACTTTC. Translation gives CASSQFSGANVLTF.

The chain has TRBV5-1 and TRBJ1-2; perhaps TRBD1 as D (6 bases). Germline V gives CDR1 SGHRS, CDR2 YFSETQ. The CDR3 is made up of 16 amino acids. The germline V and J ends were trimmed by 4 bases and 6 bases, with 22 bases remaining between them. The CDR3 DNA follows: TGCGCCAGCAGCATAGGACAGAAGTTAAGAGTTGATGGCTACACCTTC. Encoded protein: CASSIGQKLRVDGYTF.

This clonotype was detected a few times. This sequence joins TRBV7-2 and TRBJ2-2; D gene ambiguous. This CDR3 is built from 12 residues. The V gene lost 0 bases and the J gene lost 7 bases, with 3 bases spanning the gap. Germline V gene sequence: CDR1 SGHTA, CDR2 FQGNSA. In DNA form, the CDR3 reads TGTGCCAGCAGCTTAGCCAACGGGGAGCTGTTTTTT. It specifies CASSLANGELFF.

This chain uses TRBV9 with TRBJ2-3; 15 bases are shared with TRBD2. Germline V gene data show CDR1 as SGDLS and CDR2 as YYNGEE. Germline trimming cut 4 bases from V and 2 bases from J; bases unmatched to any gene: 5. The CDR3 length is 17 residues. CDR3 region: CASSQGLAGGHTDTQYF. The DNA for the CDR3 is TGTGCCAGCAGCCAAGGACTAGCGGGGGGGCACACAGATACGCAGTATTTT.

This sequence joins TRBV29-1 and TRBJ1-2; D not certain. V gave up 4 bases and J gave up 8 bases, with 5 bases separating them. The germline gives CDR1 SQVTM, CDR2 ANQGSEA. This CDR3 spans 9 amino acids. CDR3 DNA sequence: TGCAGCGTTGCGGGCGGCTACACCTTC. This translates into CSVAGGYTF.

This clonotype was seen repeatedly, ten times or more. This sequence joins TRBV5-1 and TRBJ1-2; 9 nucleotides match TRBD1. With V trimmed by 4 bases and J by 5 bases, 9 bases remained unmatched. Germline CDR1 is SGHRS and CDR2 is YFSETQ. This CDR3 contains 15 residues. In DNA form, the CDR3 reads TGCGCCAGCAGCCCGGGACAGGGAGTGACGTATGGCTACACCTTC. Translated: CASSPGQGVTYGYTF.

The rearrangement uses TRBV12-3 or TRBV12-4 and TRBJ1-1; D gene unclear. The CDR3 totals 13 residues. Trimming removed 3 bases from V and 8 bases from J, with 13 bases in between. The CDR3 sequence is CASSLNPGREAFF. The CDR3 region has the DNA TGTGCCAGCAGTTTGAATCCGGGCCGCGAAGCTTTCTTT.

In this sample, this clonotype turned up many times. The CDR3 reads CASSLTRDSYGYTF. In nucleotides, the CDR3 is TGTGCCAGCAGCTTAACCCGGGACAGCTATGGCTACACCTTC. This sequence joins TRBV7-2 and TRBJ1-2, with 7 bases fitting TRBD1. CDR3 length equals 14 residues. Germline V gene lookup returns CDR1 SGHTA and CDR2 FQGNSA. V trimming: 2 bases; J trimming: 4 bases; junction bases outside the gene matches: 4.

This clonotype was detected a few times. The V call is TRBV9, the J call TRBJ2-1, with D possibly matching TRBD1 (5 bases). CDR1 SGDLS and CDR2 YYNGEE come from the germline V gene. The CDR3 runs to 14 residues. Trimming stripped 0 bases from V and 6 bases from J, with 10 bases between. CDR3 amino acids: CASSVVSGRNEQFF. CDR3 DNA sequence: TGTGCCAGCAGCGTAGTTTCAGGGCGCAATGAGCAGTTCTTC.

In regard to this clonotype: A junction boundary mismatches the germline segment, possibly from a read error. The gene calls are TRBV7-7 and TRBJ2-2; D is perhaps TRBD2 (6 bases). The CDR3 contains 17 residues. Germline-derived CDR1 and CDR2 are SSHAT and FNYEAQ (reference sequence). CDR3 residues: CASSSLTRRAGTGELFF. CDR3 DNA: TGTGCTAGCAGTTCCCTCACGCGGAGGGCAGGGACCGGGGAGCTGTTTTTT. The entire variable domain, with the rest obtained from reference TRBV7-7 and TRBJ2-2, is as follows: GAGVSQSPRYKVTKRGQDVTLRCDPISSHATLYWYQQALGQGPEFLTYFNYEAQPDKSGLPSDRFSAERPEGSISTLTIQRTEQRDSAMYRCASSSLTRRAGTGELFFGEGSRLTVL.

This clonotype came up a few times. V and J are TRBV4-2 and TRBJ1-2, with D uncertain. This CDR3 has 14 amino acids. Germline V gene lookup returns CDR1 LGHNA and CDR2 YNFKEQ. The V gene lost 1 base and the J gene lost 6 bases, with 12 bases spanning the gap. CDR3 loop: CASSQGGGVDGYTF. The CDR3 DNA follows: TGTGCCAGCAGCCAAGGCGGCGGGGTTGATGGCTACACCTTC.

This chain links TRBV20-1 with TRBJ1-6; D unresolved. Trimming cost V 3 bases and J 10 bases, with 7 bases left between them. Germline V gene data show CDR1 as DFQATT and CDR2 as SNEGSKA (reference sequence). CDR3 length: 11 residues. This CDR3 reads CSARLRSPLHF. Written as DNA, the CDR3 is TGCAGTGCTAGGCTGCGCTCACCCCTCCACTTT.

This clonotype occurred a few times. The chain recombines TRBV20-1 with TRBJ1-2, with D possibly TRBD1 on 6 matching bases. The V and J ends lost 0 bases and 4 bases respectively, with 12 bases between them. The CDR3 is made up of 14 amino acids. Germline CDR1 DFQATT, CDR2 SNEGSKA (reference sequence). CDR3 nucleotide sequence: TGCAGTGCTAGAGATGCGGGGGCCGGCTATGGCTACACCTTC. Translating gives CSARDAGAGYGYTF.

In this sample, this clonotype turned up a few times. This CDR3 is CASSQALAGSYEQYF. The CDR3 DNA reads as TGCGCCAGCAGCCAAGCCCTAGCGGGGTCCTACGAGCAGTACTTC. V usage is TRBV4-1 and J usage is TRBJ2-7, with 9 bases fitting TRBD2. The V gene's germline CDR1 is MGHRA and CDR2 YSYEKL. V lost 1 base and J lost 1; bases outside the gene matches: 2. The CDR3 contains 15 residues.